This TCR beta chain was documented in a study of T cells in Graves' hyperthyroidism and ophthalmopathy. About this clonotype itself: What it recognizes is unknown. One end of the junction is discordant with germline, which a read error may explain.

TCR beta CDR3 regions were amplified from RNA. The HTBI primer set served for first-round RT-PCR of the TCR CDR3. MiXCR, applied by TCRdb to the multiplex PCR reads, yields one record per CDR3 protein. The sample carries roughly 570,000 distinct CDR3 sequences, around 45% recorded once. This CDR3 comprises 14 residues. Per the germline V gene, CDR1 is SNHLY and CDR2 is FYNNEI. Study-level findings and limits: Ophthalmopathy was separated from stable hyperthyroidism by a 13 V-J model.

Sequenced sample: peripheral blood or thyroid tissue (not recorded which). The sequence was collected from an adult woman with Graves' disease, either hyperthyroidism or ophthalmopathy (not recorded which). The chain joins TRBV2 to TRBJ2-5, with D possibly called TRBD1 or TRBD2 (5 bases each). CDR3 coding DNA: TGTGCCACCAGTGGGACGAACAAGGGGCAGACCCAGTACTTC. This encodes CATSGTNKGQTQYF.